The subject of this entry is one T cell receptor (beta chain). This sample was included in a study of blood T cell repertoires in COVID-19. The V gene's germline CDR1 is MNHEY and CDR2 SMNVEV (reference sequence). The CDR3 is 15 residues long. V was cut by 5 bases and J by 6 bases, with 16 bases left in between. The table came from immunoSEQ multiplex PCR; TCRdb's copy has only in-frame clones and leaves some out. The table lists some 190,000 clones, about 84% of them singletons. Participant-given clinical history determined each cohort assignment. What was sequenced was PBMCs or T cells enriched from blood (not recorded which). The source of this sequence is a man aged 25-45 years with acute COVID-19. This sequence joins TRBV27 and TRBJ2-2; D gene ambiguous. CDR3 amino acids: CASSPPPVLAGELFF. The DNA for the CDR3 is TGTGCCAGCAGTCCACCTCCGGTACTGGCCGGGGAGCTGTTTTTT.